This passage covers 21 T cell receptor beta chains from one sample sequenced in a study of T-cell reconstitution after alpha-beta-depleted transplantation in children. A library of TCRbeta sequences, prepared with unique molecular identifiers, was generated. MiXCR, run by TCRdb on the PCR reads, gives a single entry per CDR3 protein. The sample yields some 200,000 distinct CDR3 sequences, roughly 15% seen once. The starting material was PBMCs from the stem cell graft donor, obtained from the stem cell graft. The receptors originated from a human donor who donated a stem cell graft to a child with acute lymphoblastic leukemia.

The chain uses TRBV5-1 and TRBJ1-2; D not certain. Germline loops: CDR1 SGHRS, CDR2 YFSETQ. The V gene lost 3 bases and the J gene lost 4 bases, with 13 bases spanning the gap. The CDR3 is 14 amino acids. The CDR3 here is CASSSTVSTYGYTF. The DNA for the CDR3 is TGCGCCAGCAGCTCTACGGTATCCACCTATGGCTACACCTTC.

Comment on this clonotype: With a much larger clone just one base away, this may be a read error. The V gene is TRBV5-1, the J gene TRBJ1-1, with 9 positions matching TRBD1. From germline, CDR1 is SGHRS and CDR2 YFSETQ. The CDR3 sequence is 17 residues long. Trimming took 6 bases from V and 1 from J; bases not matched to a gene: 13. This CDR3 reads CASTQQGAVSTNTEAFF. The CDR3 nucleotides read TGCGCCAGCACCCAACAGGGGGCGGTGTCCACGAACACTGAAGCTTTCTTT.

This clonotype was seen many times. Written as DNA, the CDR3 is TGTGCCACCAGTGACCAGTCCGGGACAGGGAGCACAGATACGCAGTATTTT. Residues: CATSDQSGTGSTDTQYF. The chain links TRBV24-1 to TRBJ2-3; 9 bases match TRBD1. Germline CDR1 reads KGHDR; CDR2 reads SFDVKD. With 4 bases clipped from V and 0 bases from J, the junction kept 7 bases outside the gene matches. The CDR3 has 17 residues.

The J gene is TRBJ1-1, the V gene TRBV12-3 or TRBV12-4, with D maybe TRBD1 (5 bases). The germline V and J ends were trimmed by 6 bases and 1 base, with 15 bases remaining between them. The CDR3 sequence is 15 residues long. CDR3 protein: CASSHDTGTNTEAFF. In nucleotides, the CDR3 is TGTGCCAGCAGCCACGATACAGGAACGAACACTGAAGCTTTCTTT.

This clonotype showed up just a few times. The chain joins TRBV6-5 to TRBJ2-1; possibly TRBD2 for D (6 bases). V gave up 0 bases and J gave up 13 bases, with 16 bases separating them. The CDR3 contains 14 residues. Germline CDR1 and CDR2: MNHEY and SVGAGI. Here the CDR3 reads CASSYSGTPETQFF. In nucleotides, the CDR3 is TGTGCCAGCAGTTACTCCGGGACTCCCGAGACCCAGTTCTTC.

In its sample, this clonotype was seen many times. This chain connects TRBV20-1 to TRBJ2-1, with 10 bases that match TRBD2. V dropped 5 bases and J dropped 3; count of bases not matched to a gene: 7. This CDR3 is 15 amino acids long. Germline lookup yields CDR1 DFQATT and CDR2 SNEGSKA (reference sequence). In DNA, the CDR3 is TGCAGTGCTTCCTTAGCGGGAGGCCTCTACAATGAGCAGTTCTTC. Translation: CSASLAGGLYNEQFF.

The genes are TRBV19 and TRBJ2-7; D remains unclear. The germline gives CDR1 LNHDA, CDR2 SQIVND (reference sequence). V lost 5 bases and J lost 5, with 13 bases in between. The CDR3 loop spans 13 amino acids. As DNA, the CDR3 is TGTGCCAGTAGTCCCGGGTATGGGGACGAGCAGTACTTC. Translating gives CASSPGYGDEQYF. The variable domain in full, with the rest retrieved from reference TRBV19 and TRBJ2-7, is DGGITQSPKYLFRKEGQNVTLSCEQNLNHDAMYWYRQDPGQGLRLIYYSQIVNDFQKGDIAEGYSVSREKKESFPLTVTSAQKNPTAFYLCASSPGYGDEQYFGPGTRLTVT.

This clonotype was observed many times. The chain uses TRBV6-5 and TRBJ1-5, with D unresolved. With 0 bases removed from V and 5 bases from J, the gap between germline ends came to 11 bases. The CDR3 extends over 15 amino acids. CDR1 and CDR2 (germline): MNHEY, SVGAGI. In DNA form, the CDR3 reads TGTGCCAGCAGTTACTCGTTTAATGGGGATCAGCCCCAGCATTTT. Amino acid sequence: CASSYSFNGDQPQHF.

This clonotype appeared many times. The rearrangement links TRBV28 to TRBJ1-5; D is perhaps TRBD1 (6 bases). V dropped 2 bases and J dropped 6 bases, with 17 bases sitting between them. This CDR3 region has 16 residues. CDR1 is MDHEN, CDR2 SYDVKM, per germline. The CDR3 sequence is CASSLRSGDPGQPQHF. The CDR3 DNA sequence: TGTGCCAGCAGTTTACGGTCAGGGGACCCCGGTCAGCCCCAGCATTTT.

This clonotype has a handful of counts. CDR3: CASSALTGDTGELFF. As DNA, the CDR3 is TGTGCCAGCAGCGCATTGACAGGGGACACCGGGGAGCTGTTTTTT. V gene TRBV7-9 combines with J gene TRBJ2-2, with 8 positions matching TRBD1. The CDR3 loop spans 15 amino acids. Trimming at V came to 5 bases and at J to 3 bases, leaving 5 bases not matched to a gene. Germline CDR1 SEHNR, CDR2 FQNEAQ (reference sequence).

The rearrangement uses TRBV2 and TRBJ2-2, with D unclear. The V gene's germline CDR1 is SNHLY and CDR2 FYNNEI. The CDR3 totals 15 residues. Trimming shortened V by 4 bases and J by 0 bases, and 9 bases separated the two germline ends. CDR3 sequence reads: CASSAGGANTGELFF. The CDR3 coding sequence is TGTGCCAGCAGTGCCGGCGGCGCGAACACCGGGGAGCTGTTTTTT.

This clonotype was recorded many times. This rearrangement joins TRBV27 to TRBJ2-5; 12 bases agree with TRBD2. V lost 5 bases, J lost 4 bases, and 17 bases stayed unmatched. Germline CDR1 is MNHEY and CDR2 is SMNVEV (reference sequence). The CDR3 length is 19 residues. CDR3 nucleotides: TGTGCCAGCAGTACCATATCCTCTAGCGGGAGGGTGTCTGTAGAGACCCAGTACTTC. Translated, it gives CASSTISSSGRVSVETQYF.

As for this clonotype: This may arise from a read error, as a much more abundant clone is one base away. J is TRBJ1-1 and V is TRBV4-1, with a weak D call TRBD1 (5 bases). The CDR3 contains 16 residues. The germline V gene has CDR1 MGHRA and CDR2 YSYEKL. CDR3 nucleotide sequence: TGCGCCAGCAGCCAAGGACGCAGGAATTGGGGCACTGACGCTTTCTTT. Protein product: CASSQGRRNWGTDAFF.

Many counts were recorded for this clonotype. J is TRBJ2-1 and V is TRBV29-1; either TRBD1 or TRBD2 may supply D (5 bases each). Germline CDR1 is SQVTM and CDR2 is ANQGSEA. Trimming removed 6 bases at V and 3 bases at J, with 21 bases between. There are 16 residues in the CDR3. The CDR3 region is CSVKNRWENNYNEQFF. The CDR3 bases are TGCAGCGTAAAAAACAGGTGGGAGAACAACTACAATGAGCAGTTCTTC.

Concerning this clonotype: A read error may produce the germline difference seen at one junction end. The rearrangement uses TRBV6-1 and TRBJ2-7; D tentatively reads TRBD1 or TRBD2 (5 bases each). The CDR3 contains 13 residues. Germline V gives CDR1 MNHNS, CDR2 SASEGT. The CDR3 bases are TGTGCCAGCAGTCGTACCCGGGACGCTAAGGTGCACTTC. It yields the protein CASSRTRDAKVHF.

In DNA, the CDR3 is TGTGCCAGCAGCCGCGGCGGGTACAGCTCCTACAATGAGCAGTTCTTC. Translating it yields CASSRGGYSSYNEQFF. The rearrangement joins TRBV7-2 to TRBJ2-1; D is possibly TRBD2 (5 bases). Trimming pared 5 bases from V and 0 bases from J, leaving 14 bases between. This CDR3 is 16 amino acids long. The V gene's germline CDR1 is SGHTA and CDR2 FQGNSA.

This clonotype was observed at least ten times. V and J are TRBV28 and TRBJ2-7, with TRBD1 as a possible D gene (6 bases). The germline V gene has CDR1 MDHEN and CDR2 SYDVKM. The CDR3 is made up of 11 amino acids. V lost 6 bases, J lost 6 bases, and 9 bases lay in between. The CDR3 bases are TGTGCCAGCAGCTTAGGGGGCGAGCAGTACTTC. Amino acid sequence: CASSLGGEQYF. Variable domain in full (rest from reference TRBV28 and TRBJ2-7): DVKVTQSSRYLVKRTGEKVFLECVQDMDHENMFWYRQDPGLGLRLIYFSYDVKMKEKGDIPEGYSVSREKKERFSLILESASTNQTSMYLCASSLGGEQYFGPGTRLTVT.

The gene calls are TRBV11-1 and TRBJ2-1; 14 nucleotides agree with TRBD2. The CDR3 spans 19 residues. With 5 bases clipped from V and 8 bases from J, the junction kept 17 bases outside the gene matches. CDR1 and CDR2 (germline): SGHAT, FQDESV (reference sequence). CDR3 nucleotides: TGTGCCAGCAGCGTGCGACTAGCGGGAGGGCCCGGGGTTTACGATGAGCAGTTCTTC. This sequence encodes CASSVRLAGGPGVYDEQFF. Using reference TRBV11-1 and TRBJ2-1 for the parts outside the CDR3, the full variable domain is EAEVAQSPRYKITEKSQAVAFWCDPISGHATLYWYRQILGQGPELLVQFQDESVVDDSQLPKDRFSAERLKGVDSTLKIQPAELGDSAMYLCASSVRLAGGPGVYDEQFFGPGTRLTVL.

There are many counts of this clonotype. The V gene is TRBV3-1, the J gene TRBJ1-1, with 7 bases lining up with TRBD1. There are 13 residues in the CDR3. The ends lost 4 bases at V and 8 bases at J; junction bases unmatched: 7. Germline CDR1 LGHDT, CDR2 YNNKEL (reference sequence). The CDR3 sequence: CASSPPATGEAFF. The CDR3 DNA is TGTGCCAGCAGCCCCCCGGCGACAGGGGAAGCTTTCTTT.

With regard to this clonotype: This may come from a read error, since a much larger clone is one base off. The chain has TRBV29-1 and TRBJ1-2; D remains ambiguous. This CDR3 spans 13 amino acids. Germline loops: CDR1 SQVTM, CDR2 ANQGSEA. This chain's CDR3 is CSVDETLNYGYPF. For the CDR3, the DNA is TGCAGCGTTGACGAGACGTTAAACTATGGCTACCCCTTC.

This clonotype has only a few counts. V and J are TRBV11-1 and TRBJ2-3; TRBD2 matches at 8 bases. The CDR3 spans 17 residues. The germline gives CDR1 SGHAT, CDR2 FQDESV (reference sequence). After removal of 6 bases from V and 5 bases from J, the junction contained 16 bases not matched to a gene. CDR3: CASSRRRTSLTGDTQYF. The CDR3 coding sequence is TGTGCCAGCAGTCGAAGACGGACTAGCCTCACAGGAGATACGCAGTATTTT.